This TCR beta chain is from a study of OX40 agonist ivuxolimab in advanced cancers. Study-wide results and limits: In the 0.1-3.0 mg/kg groups, partial responders showed among the lowest expansion.

J gave up 5 bases and V 7 bases, and 10 bases lay outside the gene matches. The germline V gene encodes CDR1 PRHDT and CDR2 FYEKMQ (reference sequence). The CDR3 totals 14 residues. Note on this clone: Its antigen is currently unknown.

The assay was immunoSEQ multiplex PCR, and TCRdb's table has in-frame clones only and misses some. The data contain 45,000 to 55,000 clones, approximately 94% of them singletons. This specimen consisted of CD4+ or CD8+ T cells sorted from blood, obtained in a trial of the OX40 agonist ivuxolimab. The TCR comes from an adult with an advanced solid tumor such as melanoma, head and neck, liver or kidney cancer. The chain employs TRBV13 and TRBJ2-5, with 7 bases that match TRBD1. The CDR3 loop is CASTVTGWVETQYF. The CDR3 DNA sequence: TGTGCCAGCACGGTGACAGGGTGGGTGGAGACCCAGTACTTC.